Presented here are 32 T cell receptor beta chains from one specimen sequenced in a study of T cells in Graves' hyperthyroidism and ophthalmopathy. TCR beta CDR3 regions were amplified from RNA transcripts. When the TCR CDR3 underwent first-round RT-PCR, the HTBI primer set was used. MiXCR, applied by TCRdb to the multiplex PCR reads, yields one record per CDR3 protein. The sample holds hundreds of thousands of distinct CDR3 sequences, roughly 14% seen once. Material for sequencing was blood. These receptors were collected from a man aged 18-30 years with Graves' ophthalmopathy.

This clonotype was seen at least ten times. The chain links TRBV6-2 or TRBV6-3 to TRBJ2-1; 10 positions agree with TRBD2. The V and J ends lost 6 bases and 2 bases, in that order; junction bases with no gene match: 10. CDR1 MNHEY and CDR2 SVGEGT come from the germline V gene. This CDR3 contains 17 residues. CDR3 DNA: TGTGCCAGCAGCCGAAGAAAGCGGGGGGGTACCTACAATGAGCAGTTCTTC. This encodes CASSRRKRGGTYNEQFF.

This clonotype was seen many times. V and J are TRBV5-1 and TRBJ2-2; 10 bases are shared with TRBD2. The CDR3 extends over 16 amino acids. CDR1 and CDR2 from the germline V gene are SGHRS and YFSETQ. The J segment lost 6 bases and the V segment lost 1 base, leaving 6 bases of the junction unmatched. CDR3 DNA sequence: TGCGCCAGCAGCTTGACTAGCGGGGTGCCTTCCGGGGAGCTGTTTTTT. Protein product: CASSLTSGVPSGELFF.

There are a few counts of this clonotype. The rearrangement uses TRBV20-1 and TRBJ2-1; D not resolved. The CDR3 is made up of 10 amino acids. Per germline, CDR1 DFQATT and CDR2 SNEGSKA (reference sequence). V lost 6 bases, J lost 8 bases, and 8 bases lay in between. DNA for the CDR3: TGCAGTGCCAGCGTGTATGAGCAGTTCTTC. It yields the protein CSASVYEQFF.

This clonotype came up many times. The CDR3: CSAYGTGLTGELFF. In DNA, the CDR3 is TGCAGTGCCTACGGGACAGGCCTCACCGGGGAGCTGTTTTTT. V gene TRBV20-1 combines with J gene TRBJ2-2; 8 bases are a match to TRBD1. The CDR3 has 14 residues. Unmatched junction bases numbered 7, after V lost 6 bases and J lost 4 bases. CDR1 and CDR2 (germline): DFQATT, SNEGSKA (reference sequence).

This clonotype was counted once. The chain links TRBV5-1 to TRBJ1-2, with 8 bases aligning to TRBD1. Per the germline V gene, CDR1 is SGHRS and CDR2 is YFSETQ. The CDR3 is 15 residues long. V trimming: 0 bases; J trimming: 5 bases; junction bases outside the gene matches: 6. CDR3 in DNA: TGCGCCAGCAGCTTGGGACAGGGGCATCGGTATGGCTACACCTTC. This translates into CASSLGQGHRYGYTF.

This clonotype has a count of ten or more. The chain uses TRBV5-1 and TRBJ1-1; possible D gene TRBD1, 6 bases. The length of the CDR3 is 14 residues. Germline CDR1 SGHRS, CDR2 YFSETQ. The V end was cut by 0 bases, the J end by 1 base, with 7 bases between. For the CDR3, the DNA is TGCGCCAGCAGCTTGGGAGGGGGGAACACTGAAGCTTTCTTT. It translates to CASSLGGGNTEAFF.

The V and J genes are TRBV4-1 and TRBJ2-7; TRBD2 matches 13 bases. This CDR3 is 16 amino acids long. Unmatched junction bases numbered 2, after V lost 0 bases and J lost 3 bases. Germline loops: CDR1 MGHRA, CDR2 YSYEKL. The CDR3 spells CASSQEGTSGVYEQYF. In DNA, the CDR3 is TGCGCCAGCAGCCAAGAAGGGACTAGCGGGGTCTACGAGCAGTACTTC.

This chain links TRBV27 with TRBJ2-2; D not resolved. V was pared by 4 bases and J by 7 bases, with 7 bases between. The CDR3 covers 12 residues. Germline CDR1 is MNHEY and CDR2 is SMNVEV (reference sequence). This CDR3 is CASSSFIGELFF. In DNA, the CDR3 is TGTGCCAGCAGTTCATTTATCGGGGAGCTGTTTTTT.

This clonotype came up many times. The chain is built from TRBV7-2 and TRBJ2-1; no firm D call. CDR1 SGHTA and CDR2 FQGNSA come from the germline V gene. V was shortened by 7 bases and J by 10 bases, with 17 bases between the two germline ends. The CDR3 loop spans 13 amino acids. CDR3 sequence: CASTIPGIWEQFF. CDR3 nucleotide sequence: TGTGCCAGCACCATACCAGGTATTTGGGAGCAGTTCTTC. Filled out from reference TRBV7-2 and TRBJ2-1, the complete variable domain reads GAGVSQSPSNKVTEKGKDVELRCDPISGHTALYWYRQSLGQGLEFLIYFQGNSAPDKSGLPSDRFSAERTGGSVSTLTIQRTQQEDSAVYLCASTIPGIWEQFFGPGTRLTVL.

In its sample, this clonotype was seen a few times. J is TRBJ1-3 and V is TRBV6-1; no clear D gene. V dropped 6 bases and J dropped 7 bases, with 13 bases sitting between them. The CDR3 extends over 13 amino acids. CDR1 MNHNS and CDR2 SASEGT come from the germline V gene. The CDR3 sequence is CASRQSDGNTIYF. The CDR3 bases are TGTGCCAGCAGGCAAAGCGATGGGAACACCATATATTTT.

The table lists this clonotype with many counts. The chain employs TRBV20-1 and TRBJ1-4; D gene uncertain. Germline loops: CDR1 DFQATT, CDR2 SNEGSKA (reference sequence). The CDR3 consists of 11 residues. Trimming cost V 3 bases and J 7 bases, with 6 bases left between them. Written as DNA, the CDR3 is TGCAGTGCTAGGACACCTGAAAAACTGTTTTTT. It codes for CSARTPEKLFF.

This clonotype was found a few times. This sequence joins TRBV7-2 and TRBJ2-2; D is possibly TRBD1 (6 bases). This CDR3 comprises 14 residues. Germline V gene lookup returns CDR1 SGHTA and CDR2 FQGNSA. V shed 2 bases and J shed 8 bases, with 12 bases lying between them. For the CDR3, the DNA is TGTGCCAGCAGCTTAAGGGGGACGGGTGGGGAGCTGTTTTTT. This codes for CASSLRGTGGELFF.

V and J are TRBV7-6 and TRBJ2-7; 8 nucleotides align to TRBD1. CDR1 SGHVS and CDR2 FNYEAQ come from the germline V gene. There are 13 residues in the CDR3. J was trimmed by 3 bases and V by 5 bases; bases with no gene match: 3. The CDR3 spells CASSGGQGYEQYF. The CDR3 nucleotides are TGTGCCAGCAGCGGAGGACAGGGCTACGAGCAGTACTTC.

This clonotype was detected ten times or more. The chain links TRBV20-1 to TRBJ2-1, with D possibly being TRBD2 (6 bases). The V and J ends lost 1 base and 2 bases respectively, with 15 bases between them. CDR3 length equals 16 residues. Germline values: CDR1 DFQATT, CDR2 SNEGSKA (reference sequence). CDR3 coding DNA: TGCAGTGCTAGAGTATCGGGACTGCAGCCCTACAATGAGCAGTTCTTC. The encoded protein is CSARVSGLQPYNEQFF.

This clonotype was recorded a few times. V gene TRBV5-1 combines with J gene TRBJ2-7, with TRBD2 identical over 8 bases. Germline V gives CDR1 SGHRS, CDR2 YFSETQ. The CDR3 totals 16 residues. The V and J ends lost 0 bases and 0 bases, in that order; junction bases with no gene match: 5. CDR3 region: CASSLGGGGISYEQYF. In DNA form, the CDR3 reads TGCGCCAGCAGCTTGGGAGGCGGGGGGATCTCCTACGAGCAGTACTTC.

This clonotype was recorded at least ten times. This rearrangement joins TRBV24-1 to TRBJ1-1, with D unclear. CDR3 length: 13 amino acids. V shed 5 bases and J shed 0 bases, with 6 bases lying between them. Looked up from germline, CDR1 is KGHDR and CDR2 is SFDVKD. Here the CDR3 DNA reads TGTGCCACCAGTGGGCCGTTGAACACTGAAGCTTTCTTT. Protein sequence: CATSGPLNTEAFF.

This clonotype has a count of ten or more. The chain joins TRBV12-3 or TRBV12-4 to TRBJ1-5, with TRBD1 identical over 8 bases. The CDR3 has 14 residues. J gave up 5 bases and V 4 bases, and 4 bases lay outside the gene matches. This chain's CDR3 is CASSWTGSDQPQHF. The DNA of the CDR3 is TGTGCCAGCAGTTGGACAGGGTCGGATCAGCCCCAGCATTTT.

This clonotype was recorded at least ten times. V gene TRBV3-1 combines with J gene TRBJ2-7, with 8 bases that match TRBD2. Looked up from germline, CDR1 is LGHDT and CDR2 is YNNKEL (reference sequence). V dropped 1 base and J dropped 3; count of bases not matched to a gene: 5. The CDR3 extends over 15 amino acids. CDR3 nucleotide sequence: TGTGCCAGCAGCCAAGGTCACAGCGGGAGCTACGAGCAGTACTTC. Translating gives CASSQGHSGSYEQYF.

The table lists this clonotype with many counts. V gene TRBV2 combines with J gene TRBJ2-7; 7 bases match TRBD1. The CDR3 loop spans 14 amino acids. Germline assignment: CDR1 SNHLY and CDR2 FYNNEI. V was clipped by 2 bases and J by 5 bases; unmatched bases: 6. CDR3 coding DNA: TGTGCCAGCAGTGAATCAGGGGGTTGGGACGAGCAGTACTTC. It is translated as CASSESGGWDEQYF.

V and J are TRBV30 and TRBJ2-7, with D tentatively TRBD1 (6 bases). CDR1 is GTSNPN and CDR2 is SVGIG in the germline V gene (reference sequence). This CDR3 contains 14 residues. Trimming shortened V by 5 bases and J by 1 base, and 15 bases separated the two germline ends. DNA of the CDR3: TGTGCCTGGGTCGCCTCGGACAGTTCCTACGAGCAGTACTTC. Residues: CAWVASDSSYEQYF.

This clonotype appeared many times. This rearrangement joins TRBV28 to TRBJ2-3; 10 nucleotides align to TRBD2. This CDR3 region has 15 residues. V lost 6 bases to trimming and J lost 2 bases; unmatched junction nucleotides: 5. CDR1 MDHEN and CDR2 SYDVKM come from the germline V gene. CDR3 protein: CASRGTSGATDTQYF. CDR3 sequence (DNA): TGTGCCAGCAGGGGCACTAGCGGGGCCACAGATACGCAGTATTTT.

Concerning this clonotype itself: A read error may explain this, as a much larger clone is one base away. CDR3 amino acids: CASSGRGPQETQFF. CDR3 coding DNA: TGTGCCAGCAGCGGCAGGGGGCCCCAAGAGACCCAGTTCTTC. The chain joins TRBV7-9 to TRBJ2-5, with 8 nucleotides matching TRBD1. Matching the DNA end better, TRBJ2-1 makes the J call doubtful. The CDR3 loop spans 14 amino acids. CDR1 is SEHNR and CDR2 is FQNEAQ in the germline V gene (reference sequence).

This clonotype was counted at least ten times. The chain employs TRBV11-2 and TRBJ2-5, with 10 bases aligning to TRBD1. The CDR3 extends over 15 amino acids. After removal of 5 bases from V and 5 bases from J, the junction contained 8 bases not matched to a gene. Germline assignment: CDR1 SGHAT and CDR2 FQNNGV. CDR3 region: CASSTSPGQGETQYF. In DNA form, the CDR3 reads TGTGCCAGCAGCACGTCACCGGGACAGGGGGAGACCCAGTACTTC.

This clonotype was counted many times. The chain joins TRBV5-1 to TRBJ2-5; 8 nucleotides match TRBD2. V was pared by 0 bases and J by 2 bases, with 9 bases of the junction left unmatched. CDR1 is SGHRS, CDR2 YFSETQ, per germline. The CDR3 is made up of 17 amino acids. The CDR3 protein is CASSLASVSGTQETQYF. In DNA form, the CDR3 reads TGCGCCAGCAGCTTGGCCTCGGTTAGCGGGACACAAGAGACCCAGTACTTC.

V is TRBV14 and J is TRBJ2-2; 7 nucleotides align to TRBD1. This CDR3 is 15 amino acids long. The germline V gene encodes CDR1 SGHDN and CDR2 FVKESK. V dropped 3 bases and J dropped 6; count of bases not matched to a gene: 7. The CDR3 protein is CASSQDPTGAGELFF. The DNA of the CDR3 is TGTGCCAGCAGCCAGGACCCTACAGGGGCCGGGGAGCTGTTTTTT.

This clonotype was observed at least ten times. This chain joins TRBV7-9 and TRBJ2-5; 12 bases line up with TRBD1. The germline V gene has CDR1 SEHNR and CDR2 FQNEAQ (reference sequence). The CDR3 length is 15 residues. V shed 4 bases, J shed 5 bases, and the junction held 5 bases outside the gene matches. For the CDR3, the DNA is TGTGCCAGCAGCTACGGGACAGGGGGCGTGGAGACCCAGTACTTC. Translation: CASSYGTGGVETQYF. The full variable domain, rest sourced from reference TRBV7-9 and TRBJ2-5, is DTGVSQNPRHKITKRGQNVTFRCDPISEHNRLYWYRQTLGQGPEFLTYFQNEAQLEKSRLLSDRFSAERPKGSFSTLEIQRTEQGDSAMYLCASSYGTGGVETQYFGPGTRLLVL.

The chain joins TRBV24-1 to TRBJ2-7; either TRBD1 or TRBD2 may supply D (5 bases each). Germline CDR1 is KGHDR and CDR2 is SFDVKD. V was clipped by 4 bases and J by 3 bases, with 9 bases between them. This CDR3 is 13 amino acids long. CDR3 nucleotide sequence: TGTGCCACCAGTGAGGGACCCAACTACGAGCAGTACTTC. The encoded protein is CATSEGPNYEQYF.

This clonotype was recorded many times. The genes are TRBV28 and TRBJ2-5, with D hard to call. Trimming shortened V by 8 bases and J by 5 bases, and 12 bases separated the two germline ends. Germline V gene data show CDR1 as MDHEN and CDR2 as SYDVKM. This CDR3 region has 12 residues. CDR3 region: CASSAGEETQYF. Here the CDR3 DNA reads TGTGCCAGCTCCGCTGGAGAGGAGACCCAGTACTTC.

This clonotype has ten or more counts. The J gene is TRBJ2-2, the V gene TRBV13; 8 bases align to TRBD1. This CDR3 has 16 amino acids. CDR1 PRHDT and CDR2 FYEKMQ come from the germline V gene (reference sequence). Unmatched junction bases numbered 3, after V lost 3 bases and J lost 0 bases. CDR3 bases: TGTGCCAGCAGCTTTTGGACAGGGACGAACACCGGGGAGCTGTTTTTT. Amino acids: CASSFWTGTNTGELFF.

At least ten counts were recorded for this clonotype. The rearrangement uses TRBV2 and TRBJ2-1; D may be TRBD2 (6 bases). The CDR3 consists of 15 residues. Deletions cut 7 bases from V and 7 bases from J, with 20 bases between. Germline assignment: CDR1 SNHLY and CDR2 FYNNEI. The CDR3 region is CASNRRRTEGNEQFF. CDR3 coding DNA: TGTGCCAGCAATCGCCGGCGGACGGAGGGGAATGAGCAGTTCTTC.

In its sample, this clonotype was seen once. A much larger clone differs from this one at a single base, so this may be a read error. This chain uses TRBV6-1 with TRBJ2-7; D may be TRBD1 or TRBD2 (5 bases each). The CDR3 sequence is 13 residues long. Germline CDR1 is MNHNS and CDR2 is SASEGT. With 10 bases removed from V and 7 bases from J, the gap between germline ends came to 20 bases. The CDR3: CAINPGAGQEQYF. CDR3 DNA: TGTGCCATCAACCCCGGGGCCGGTCAGGAGCAGTACTTC.

This clonotype appeared many times. The rearrangement joins TRBV11-2 to TRBJ2-7, with 10 bases lining up with TRBD2. Unmatched junction bases numbered 8, after V lost 10 bases and J lost 5 bases. This CDR3 comprises 13 residues. Germline CDR1 and CDR2: SGHAT and FQNNGV. CDR3 residues: CAIGAGGRNEQYF. The CDR3 DNA is TGTGCCATAGGAGCGGGAGGGCGGAACGAGCAGTACTTC. The full variable domain, rest sourced from reference TRBV11-2 and TRBJ2-7, is EAGVAQSPRYKIIEKRQSVAFWCNPISGHATLYWYQQILGQGPKLLIQFQNNGVVDDSQLPKDRFSAERLKGVDSTLKIQPAKLEDSAVYLCAIGAGGRNEQYFGPGTRLTVT.